Each of the 2 T cell receptor beta chains below was sequenced from the same sample in a study of T cell responses to AZD1222 COVID-19 vaccine. Measured with immunoSEQ multiplex PCR; TCRdb has only the in-frame clones, and not every one. The sample consists of approximately 150,000 clones, 80% to 90% of them appearing once. The material was peripheral blood, obtained on day 0 of AZD1222 vaccination. These receptors were obtained from an adult in good health.

This clone was observed once. This chain connects TRBV28 to TRBJ1-1; TRBD1 is a possible D gene (6 bases). Germline CDR1 reads MDHEN; CDR2 reads SYDVKM. CDR3 length equals 14 residues. V lost 2 bases to trimming and J lost 0 bases, with 7 bases between them. The CDR3 nucleotides are TGTGCCAGCAGTTTACACAGGGTGAACACTGAAGCTTTCTTT. This gives the protein CASSLHRVNTEAFF.

The chain combines TRBV5-1 with TRBJ1-1; D ambiguous. V lost 0 bases to trimming and J lost 11 bases, with 8 bases between them. Germline V lookup: CDR1 SGHRS, CDR2 YFSETQ. The CDR3 is made up of 11 amino acids. CDR3 protein: CASSLAGLAFF. The CDR3 nucleotides read TGCGCCAGCAGCTTGGCCGGGTTGGCTTTCTTT.